A selection of T cell receptor beta chains follows, all from one sample in a study of neurological immune-mediated disorders. TCRdb passed the 5' RACE reads through MiXCR, listing each CDR3 protein once. Of tens of thousands of distinct CDR3 sequences in the sample, under 30% were seen once. Material for sequencing was CD4+ T cells from blood. The receptors were gathered from a man between 50 and 59 years old with HTLV-1-associated myelopathy (HAM/TSP). The CDR3 runs from the conserved cysteine through the conserved F or W. A D gene is named only where the DNA matches it firmly.

TRBJ1-1	.	TRBV5-1	CASSPQEGGNTEAFF
TRBJ1-5	.	TRBV7-9	CASSPSGGLNQPQHF
TRBJ2-1	.	TRBV11-3	CASSQGGEQFF
TRBJ2-1	.	TRBV29-1	CSVQKGVGQPYNEQFF
TRBJ2-5	.	TRBV19	CASSMRGGETQYF
TRBJ1-6	TRBD1	TRBV5-1	CASSWTGEVNSPLHF
TRBJ2-3	.	TRBV6-4	CASSEEGRTGIDTQYF
TRBJ1-5	TRBD1	TRBV3-1	CASSLTGGSGQPQHF
TRBJ1-4	.	TRBV5-1	CASSSDRVSLTTNEKLFF
TRBJ1-2	TRBD1	TRBV5-1	CASSLSATGSAGGYTF
TRBJ1-2	TRBD1	TRBV7-6	CASSPDRVGKGYTF
TRBJ1-3	.	TRBV12-3/TRBV12-4	CASTPGVISGNTIYF
TRBJ1-2	TRBD1	TRBV7-2	CASSPQGVLRGWNSYTF
TRBJ1-1	.	TRBV12-5	CASGQGHLGTEAFF
TRBJ1-1	TRBD1	TRBV7-8	CASSYGQGPMNTEAFF
TRBJ2-1	.	TRBV7-2	CASSLASGLGDNEQFF
TRBJ1-1	.	TRBV5-1	CASSSLFNTEAFF
TRBJ2-2	.	TRBV18	CASSSNDRRLLF
TRBJ2-1	TRBD2	TRBV20-1	CSARAPPSGRGDYNEQFF
TRBJ1-2	.	TRBV5-1	CASSSPTGRTSNYGYTF
TRBJ2-7	.	TRBV5-1	CASRFDSYEQYF
TRBJ2-3	.	TRBV29-1	CSVDSRKRGMDTQYF
TRBJ2-1	.	TRBV29-1	CSASTRINEQFF
TRBJ2-1	TRBD2	TRBV20-1	CSARQRGGPNEQFF
TRBJ2-3	TRBD2	TRBV20-1	CSSQGASGGTPRTDTQYF
TRBJ2-7	.	TRBV10-3	CATRGVERSSYEQYF
TRBJ1-2	.	TRBV3-1	CASSQDIVDYGYTF
TRBJ1-2	.	TRBV20-1	CSATSFISGYTF
TRBJ2-4	.	TRBV2	CASSDRHYQYF
TRBJ2-5	.	TRBV20-1	CSARDGGYREETQYF
TRBJ2-1	TRBD1	TRBV7-9	CASSLDSGQGHNEQFF
TRBJ2-3	.	TRBV24-1	CATRSTGSTDTQYF
TRBJ2-2	.	TRBV24-1	CATSDLRGQNTGELFF
TRBJ1-5	.	TRBV20-1	CSARWGYNQPQHF
TRBJ2-1	.	TRBV12-3/TRBV12-4	CASLLRGVYNEQFF
TRBJ2-5	TRBD1	TRBV28	CASSFQGEETQYF
TRBJ1-4	.	TRBV7-9	CASSPGMGAHEKLFF
TRBJ2-3	.	TRBV20-1	CSAIGQGFSGYRTDTQYF
TRBJ1-1	TRBD1	TRBV5-1	CASSSIGGTNYEAFF
TRBJ2-7	TRBD2	TRBV20-1	CSALAGYSPTGEQYF
TRBJ2-3	.	TRBV12-3/TRBV12-4	CASSYPTGLPGTDTQYF
TRBJ1-2	.	TRBV4-1	CASSQEPELYGYTF
TRBJ2-6	.	TRBV5-1	CASSDDSSGANVLTF
TRBJ1-2	TRBD1	TRBV5-1	CASRQGEDYGYTF
TRBJ1-2	.	TRBV10-3	CAISAALLGSRNGYTF
TRBJ2-1	.	TRBV7-2	CASSFPARCEQFF
TRBJ2-3	.	TRBV20-1	CSASLGLSSRGQYF
TRBJ2-7	.	TRBV7-6	CASSQNWGYEQYF
TRBJ1-2	.	TRBV7-3	CASSSQQGRGGYTF
TRBJ2-2	.	TRBV3-1	CASSQVNANTGELFF
TRBJ1-5	.	TRBV15	CATTPGRGNHPQHF
TRBJ2-1	.	TRBV7-3	CASSGGRDNEQFF
TRBJ1-2	TRBD1	TRBV5-1	CASSWGTGGYTF